This is a list of T cell receptor beta chains from one sample in a study of cytomegalovirus exposure and HLA in healthy donors. This table comes from immunoSEQ multiplex PCR, and its TCRdb copy is limited to in-frame clones, with some not included. Of about 160,000 clones listed, around three quarters are singletons. Sequenced: PBMCs. These receptors originate from a man younger than 40 in good health and CMV-seropositive. Both conserved end residues are part of each CDR3. The D gene is left open where the match is weak. Part of the rows lack a size; the others show once, few, many or a class for expanded clones.

j_call d_call clone_size v_call cdr3_nt cdr3_aa
TRBJ2-7 . . TRBV2 TGTGCCAGCAAGCCGGACAGTCTCGCGGAGCAGTACTTC CASKPDSLAEQYF
TRBJ2-1 TRBD1 few TRBV6-1 TGTGCCAGCAGTGAATTTGGGACAGGGTCGTTAGAGCAGTTCTTC CASSEFGTGSLEQFF
TRBJ2-2 TRBD1 . TRBV6-7 TGTGCCAGCAGTCGGCGGGACAGGGGACAGAACACCGGGGAGCTGTTTTTT CASSRRDRGQNTGELFF
TRBJ1-4 TRBD1 . TRBV19 TGTGCCAGTAGTATAAATCAGGGGGAACAACTGTTTTTT CASSINQGEQLFF
TRBJ1-1 . . TRBV4-1 TGCGCCAGCAGCCAAGAGGGGCAGAACACTGAAGATTTCTTT CASSQEGQNTEDFF
TRBJ2-2 TRBD1 . TRBV7-9 TGTGCCAGCAGCTTAAACAGGGGTGTTGAGGGCACCGGGGAGCTGTTTTTT CASSLNRGVEGTGELFF
TRBJ2-7 . . TRBV6-5 TGTGCCAGCAGTTACTCGGCACAGCTTCTCTCCTACGAGCAGTACTTC CASSYSAQLLSYEQYF
TRBJ2-1 . . TRBV7-3 TGTGCCAGCAGCCAGGACAGCTACAATGAGCAGTTCTTC CASSQDSYNEQFF
TRBJ1-6 . . TRBV6-1 TGTGCCAGCAGTGGGGGGCCCCCGACCAATAATTCACCCCTCCACTTT CASSGGPPTNNSPLHF
TRBJ1-2 TRBD1 . TRBV15 TGTGCCACCAGCAGAGGGACAGGGTTGGACTATGGCTACACCTTC CATSRGTGLDYGYTF
TRBJ2-7 . . TRBV6-1 TGTGCCAGCAGTGACGGGAACGAGCAGTACTTC CASSDGNEQYF
TRBJ2-7 . . TRBV5-1 TGCGCCAGCCTAACGGGCGGGTACGAGCAGTACTTC CASLTGGYEQYF
TRBJ2-1 TRBD1 . TRBV6-1 TGTGCCAGCACTCGGGACAGGGGACATGAGCAGTTCTTC CASTRDRGHEQFF
TRBJ1-5 . . TRBV28 TGTGCCAGCAGTTCCTCGACTGGCAGGGACAATCAGCCCCAGCATTTT CASSSSTGRDNQPQHF
TRBJ1-3 . . TRBV4-2 TGTGCCAGCAGCCAAGAAAGCGGAAACACCATATATTTT CASSQESGNTIYF
TRBJ1-2 TRBD1 . TRBV6-1 TGTGCCAGCCTTAGGGCAGGGGGCAACTATGGCTACACCTTC CASLRAGGNYGYTF
TRBJ2-2 . few TRBV30 TGTGCCTGGAGTAAAAGACAGCTGATTGGCGGGGAGCTGTTTTTT CAWSKRQLIGGELFF
TRBJ2-2 . . TRBV10-3 TGTGCCATCAGTGCCCAGGACAGCTACACCGGGGAGCTGTTTTTT CAISAQDSYTGELFF
TRBJ2-5 TRBD2 . TRBV7-2 TGTGCCAGCAGCAAAACCACCGGGACTAGTTCCCAAGAGACCCAGTACTTC CASSKTTGTSSQETQYF
TRBJ1-6 TRBD1 . TRBV5-1 TGCGCCAGCAGCATGCGGACAGGGACAAATTCACCCCTCCACTTT CASSMRTGTNSPLHF
TRBJ1-2 TRBD1 . TRBV6-5 TGTGCCAGCAGTCCGAAGGGACAGGGGGCCGGTGGCTACACCTTC CASSPKGQGAGGYTF
TRBJ1-5 TRBD1 . TRBV19 TGTGCCAGTAGTATTGTGACAGGGGGCAATCAGCCCCAGCATTTT CASSIVTGGNQPQHF
TRBJ2-5 . . TRBV7-2 TGTGCCAGCAGCTTCTATACGATTGAGACCCAGTACTTC CASSFYTIETQYF
TRBJ2-7 TRBD1 . TRBV29-1 TGCAGCGTTGGGCTTCTGACAGGGATAGGCGAGCAGTACTTC CSVGLLTGIGEQYF
TRBJ2-1 . . TRBV7-9 TGTGCAGGGAGGTCCTACAATGAGCAGTTCTTC CAGRSYNEQFF
TRBJ1-4 TRBD1 once TRBV4-3 TGCGCCAGCAGCAAACACAGGGGGCTGGGTGAAAAACTGTTTTTT CASSKHRGLGEKLFF
TRBJ1-5 TRBD1 . TRBV6-6 TGTGCCAGCAGCTACAGGGGGCAGAATAGCAATCAGCCCCAGCATTTT CASSYRGQNSNQPQHF
TRBJ2-1 . . TRBV28 TGTGCCAGCAGTCCCAGCGGGCGGGGCTACAATGAGCAGTTCTTC CASSPSGRGYNEQFF
TRBJ2-7 . . TRBV5-1 TGCGCCAGCAGCTCATCACCGGGACACTTGTACGAGCAGTACTTC CASSSSPGHLYEQYF
TRBJ2-5 TRBD2 . TRBV5-6 TGTGCCAGCCGGGGGGACCGGGGGGAGACCCAGTACTTC CASRGDRGETQYF
TRBJ2-7 TRBD1 . TRBV19 TGTGCCAGTAGCACCAAGGGACAGCCAACCTACGAGCAGTACTTC CASSTKGQPTYEQYF
TRBJ2-2 TRBD1 once TRBV27 TGTGCCAGCACCGGACAGGGGGCGGGGGACACCGGGGAGCTGTTTTTT CASTGQGAGDTGELFF
TRBJ1-4 TRBD1 . TRBV28 TGTGCCAGCAGTCTATTAGGACAGGGTGAAAAACTGTTTTTT CASSLLGQGEKLFF
TRBJ2-1 . once TRBV7-2 TGTGCCAGCAGCCTACTAGCATGGGAGCAGTTCTTC CASSLLAWEQFF
TRBJ2-2 TRBD1 . TRBV19 TGTGCCAGTAGTAAACAGGGGGCAAACACCGGGGAGCTGTTTTTT CASSKQGANTGELFF
TRBJ2-6 . few TRBV9 TGTGCCAGCACCCGCGGTTCCGTCTCTGGGGCCAACGTCCTGACTTTC CASTRGSVSGANVLTF
TRBJ1-1 . once TRBV2 TGTGCCAGCACCATGGGGCTCCGAGGCACTGAAGCTTTCTTT CASTMGLRGTEAFF
TRBJ1-5 TRBD1 . TRBV5-1 TGCGCCAGCATTAGGGACAGTAGCAATCAGCCCCAGCATTTT CASIRDSSNQPQHF
TRBJ2-5 TRBD2 . TRBV4-2 TGTGCCAGCAGCCAAGTATTCGGACTAGCGGGGGGGGTAGGTCAAGAGACCCAGTACTTC CASSQVFGLAGGVGQETQYF
TRBJ1-5 TRBD1 . TRBV15 TGTGCCACCAGCACCAGGACAGGGACCAATCAGCCCCAGCATTTT CATSTRTGTNQPQHF
TRBJ2-5 TRBD1 . TRBV27 TGTGCCAGCAGTCCCCGACAGGGGGCATGGGAGACCCAGTACTTC CASSPRQGAWETQYF
TRBJ1-2 . few TRBV5-6 TGTGCCAGCAGCTTAAACAGCCTCAACGGCATTTATGGCTACACCTTC CASSLNSLNGIYGYTF
TRBJ2-3 . . TRBV11-2 TGTGCCAGCAGCTACCAGAGGGATACGCAGTATTTT CASSYQRDTQYF
TRBJ1-4 . . TRBV11-2 TGTGCCAGCAGCCACGGACAGATACTTAATGAAAAACTGTTTTTT CASSHGQILNEKLFF
TRBJ2-5 . few TRBV5-1 TGCGCCAGCAAGAGTGAGAGCGAGACCCAGTACTTC CASKSESETQYF
TRBJ1-3 . . TRBV5-1 TGCGCCAGCAGCTTGGGTGGGCCTGGAAACACCATATATTTT CASSLGGPGNTIYF
TRBJ2-2 . few TRBV29-1 TGCAGCGTTGTACGAGGGACCGGGGAGCTGTTTTTT CSVVRGTGELFF
TRBJ2-2 TRBD1 . TRBV7-2 TGTGCCAGCAGTTTCACAGGGGCCACCGGGGAGCTGTTTTTT CASSFTGATGELFF
TRBJ1-5 . . TRBV4-1 TGCGCCAGCAGCCCTATTGGGGGAGGGGGGTCCAATCAGCCCCAGCATTTT CASSPIGGGGSNQPQHF
TRBJ2-1 TRBD1 . TRBV9 TGTGCCAGCAGCGCAACAGGGGGCAATGAGCAGTTCTTC CASSATGGNEQFF
TRBJ2-7 . . TRBV5-6 TGTGCCAGCAGCTTGTTTCAGTATACCTACGAGCAGTACTTC CASSLFQYTYEQYF
TRBJ1-1 . . TRBV6-5 TGTGCCAGCAGTTATGCCGGCACTGAAGCTTTCTTT CASSYAGTEAFF
TRBJ2-1 . . TRBV2 TGTGCCAGCAGTGGGGTAGCGGAACCCTACAATGAGCAGTTCTTC CASSGVAEPYNEQFF
TRBJ2-5 TRBD1 . TRBV10-3 TGTGCCATCAGTGAGTCTGGGGCCAGGGGGATACAAGAGACCCAGTACTTC CAISESGARGIQETQYF
TRBJ1-5 TRBD1 . TRBV7-8 TGTGCCAGCAGCGCAGGGGCAGGGGGCGGACAGCCCCAGCATTTT CASSAGAGGGQPQHF
TRBJ2-1 . . TRBV5-6 TGTGCCAGCAGCTTGGGGCGGAGCTCCTACAATGAGCAGTTCTTC CASSLGRSSYNEQFF
TRBJ1-6 . . TRBV2 TGTGCCAGCTCAGACCTAGCGCCCTATAATTCACCCCTCCACTTT CASSDLAPYNSPLHF
TRBJ1-1 . . TRBV6-5 TGTGCCAGCAGTTCCAGGGGAGCTGAAGCTTTCTTT CASSSRGAEAFF
TRBJ2-6 TRBD1 once TRBV19 TGTGCCAGTAGACACACAGGGGGCACCTCTGGGGCCAACGTCCTGACTTTC CASRHTGGTSGANVLTF